This TCR beta chain was observed in a study of cytomegalovirus exposure and HLA in healthy donors. The PCR had 60 Vbeta and 13 Jbeta primers. Measured with immunoSEQ multiplex PCR; TCRdb has only the in-frame clones, and not every one. The profile shows under 200,000 clones, around three quarters of them singletons. Study results and caveats: Of the V segments, some could not be distinguished, including TRBV6-2 and TRBV6-3, and were excluded.

Germline lookup yields CDR1 PRHDT and CDR2 FYEKMQ (reference sequence). The CDR3 totals 15 residues. Trimming removed 0 bases from V and 6 bases from J, with 15 bases in between. This clone was seen a handful of times. The antigen remains unidentified. Sequenced: PBMCs. This clonotype was obtained from a woman between 50 and 59 years old in good health and CMV-seronegative. This chain links TRBV13 with TRBJ2-7; D is undetermined. CDR3 nucleotides: TGTGCCAGCAGCTTAGGGCCAAACATGGAGATCGAGCAGTACTTC. Its translation is CASSLGPNMEIEQYF. Based on the CDR3 plus reference TRBV13 and TRBJ2-7, the full variable domain is AAGVIQSPRHLIKEKRETATLKCYPIPRHDTVYWYQQGPGQDPQFLISFYEKMQSDKGSIPDRFSAQQFSDYHSELNMSSLELGDSALYFCASSLGPNMEIEQYFGPGTRLTVT.